One sample yielded the 11 T cell receptor beta chains listed below, sequenced in a study of cytomegalovirus exposure and HLA in healthy donors. The protocol was immunoSEQ multiplex PCR, while the TCRdb copy is restricted to in-frame clones and leaves out a portion. Here the sample spans roughly 98,000 clones, about 88% being singletons. The sample comprised PBMCs. The receptors here all came from a young man in good health and CMV-seropositive.

The chain joins TRBV5-4 to TRBJ2-3; 9 bases line up with TRBD2. Germline CDR1 reads SGHNT; CDR2 reads YYREEE (reference sequence). The CDR3 consists of 15 residues. Trimming removed 4 bases from V and 0 bases from J; junction bases left unmatched: 3. The CDR3 reads CASSTGTSSTDTQYF. CDR3 nucleotides: TGTGCCAGCAGCACCGGGACTAGCAGCACAGATACGCAGTATTTT.

The V and J genes are TRBV19 and TRBJ2-7, with 7 bases that match TRBD2. Germline V gene lookup returns CDR1 LNHDA and CDR2 SQIVND (reference sequence). The CDR3 length is 15 residues. With V trimmed by 2 bases and J by 3 bases, 7 bases remained unmatched. CDR3 in amino acids: CASSITGLADYEQYF. CDR3 nucleotide sequence: TGTGCCAGTAGTATAACGGGCCTAGCGGACTACGAGCAGTACTTC.

Notes on this clone: Because the CDR3's place on the DNA is in doubt, the DNA is left out and the CDR3 is given as listed by TCRdb. V is TRBV7-2 and J is TRBJ2-1; no check of the table's D call, TRBD2, against the DNA was made. Germline CDR1 is SGHTA and CDR2 is FQGNSA. The CDR3 has 14 residues if both end residues are counted. The CDR3: CASSFLWEYNEQFF.

The genes are TRBV28 and TRBJ2-2, with 12 bases fitting TRBD2. Per germline, CDR1 MDHEN and CDR2 SYDVKM. This CDR3 has 16 residues. J gave up 7 bases and V 4 bases, and 7 bases lay outside the gene matches. Here the CDR3 reads CASSSRLAGVYGELFF. The CDR3 region has the DNA TGTGCCAGCAGTTCCCGACTAGCGGGAGTGTACGGGGAGCTGTTTTTT.

The chain joins TRBV5-5 to TRBJ2-7; 7 nucleotides match TRBD1. Trimming removed 4 bases from V and 7 bases from J; junction bases left unmatched: 14. The CDR3 length is 15 residues. Germline-derived CDR1 and CDR2 are SGHKS and YYEKEE (reference sequence). DNA of the CDR3: TGTGCCAGCAGCCTAGGGACAGCCGGTATTAGTGAGCAGTACTTC. This translates into CASSLGTAGISEQYF.

This clone has only one observation. The chain carries TRBV6-5 and TRBJ1-5; D is unclear. CDR1 and CDR2 (germline): MNHEY, SVGAGI. The germline V and J ends were trimmed by 2 bases and 5 bases, with 7 bases remaining between them. CDR3 length equals 13 residues. CDR3 amino acids: CASSYRGDQPQHF. CDR3 in DNA: TGTGCCAGCAGTTACCGAGGTGATCAGCCCCAGCATTTT.

The CDR3 protein is CASTETPGAVSGNTIYF. DNA of the CDR3: TGCGCCAGCACCGAAACCCCAGGGGCAGTTTCAGGAAACACCATATATTTT. The chain uses TRBV4-1 and TRBJ1-3; TRBD1 is a possible D gene (6 bases). From germline, CDR1 is MGHRA and CDR2 YSYEKL. Deletions cut 7 bases from V and 4 bases from J, with 23 bases between. The CDR3 has 17 amino acids.

The chain employs TRBV7-2 and TRBJ1-3; tentative D call: TRBD1 (6 bases). The V end was cut by 8 bases, the J end by 2 bases, with 25 bases between. CDR3 length: 18 residues. The germline gives CDR1 SGHTA, CDR2 FQGNSA. The CDR3 region has the DNA TGTGCCAGCTCCCAGGGGACACCGTCGTGGGGCCCTGGAAACACCATATATTTT. Translation: CASSQGTPSWGPGNTIYF. Drawing the rest from reference TRBV7-2 and TRBJ1-3, the complete variable domain is GAGVSQSPSNKVTEKGKDVELRCDPISGHTALYWYRQSLGQGLEFLIYFQGNSAPDKSGLPSDRFSAERTGGSVSTLTIQRTQQEDSAVYLCASSQGTPSWGPGNTIYFGEGSWLTVV.

This chain connects TRBV18 to TRBJ2-2; 7 nucleotides align to TRBD2. This CDR3 has 15 amino acids. V lost 1 base to trimming and J lost 3 bases; unmatched junction nucleotides: 2. The V gene's germline CDR1 is KGHSH and CDR2 LQKENI. The CDR3 spells CASSPLAGDTGELFF. The DNA of the CDR3 is TGTGCCAGCTCACCACTGGCGGGAGACACCGGGGAGCTGTTTTTT. Using reference TRBV18 and TRBJ2-2 for the parts outside the CDR3, the full variable domain is NAGVMQNPRHLVRRRGQEARLRCSPMKGHSHVYWYRQLPEEGLKFMVYLQKENIIDESGMPKERFSAEFPKEGPSILRIQQVVRGDSAAYFCASSPLAGDTGELFFGEGSRLTVL.

This clone was seen only a few times. CDR3 coding DNA: TGTGCCAGTCGGACTAGCGGGAATTCAGATACGCAGTATTTT. Amino acids: CASRTSGNSDTQYF. This chain joins TRBV18 and TRBJ2-3; 12 bases map to TRBD2. CDR1 and CDR2 (germline): KGHSH, LQKENI. Unmatched junction bases numbered 5, after V lost 9 bases and J lost 4 bases. The CDR3 length is 14 residues.

This clone was counted only a few times. The V call is TRBV18, the J call TRBJ1-1; D possibly corresponds to TRBD1 (5 bases). V lost 2 bases and J lost 0, with 13 bases in between. CDR1 and CDR2 from the germline V gene are KGHSH and LQKENI. This CDR3 is built from 16 residues. CDR3 in amino acids: CASSPGHLIMNTEAFF. CDR3 bases: TGTGCCAGCTCACCAGGACACCTAATCATGAACACTGAAGCTTTCTTT.